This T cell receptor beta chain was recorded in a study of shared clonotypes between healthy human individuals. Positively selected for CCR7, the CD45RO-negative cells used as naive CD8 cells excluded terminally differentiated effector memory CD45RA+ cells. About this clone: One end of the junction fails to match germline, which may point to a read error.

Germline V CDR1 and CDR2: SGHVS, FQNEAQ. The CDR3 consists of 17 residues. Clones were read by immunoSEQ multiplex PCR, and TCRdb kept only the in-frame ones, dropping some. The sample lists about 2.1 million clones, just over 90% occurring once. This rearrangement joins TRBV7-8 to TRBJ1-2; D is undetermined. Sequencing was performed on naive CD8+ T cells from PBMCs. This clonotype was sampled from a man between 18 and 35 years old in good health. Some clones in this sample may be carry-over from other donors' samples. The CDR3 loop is CASSLEPLGWAIPAFLF. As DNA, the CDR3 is TGTGCCAGCAGCCTAGAACCCTTGGGGTGGGCTATACCCGCTTTCCTCTTC.